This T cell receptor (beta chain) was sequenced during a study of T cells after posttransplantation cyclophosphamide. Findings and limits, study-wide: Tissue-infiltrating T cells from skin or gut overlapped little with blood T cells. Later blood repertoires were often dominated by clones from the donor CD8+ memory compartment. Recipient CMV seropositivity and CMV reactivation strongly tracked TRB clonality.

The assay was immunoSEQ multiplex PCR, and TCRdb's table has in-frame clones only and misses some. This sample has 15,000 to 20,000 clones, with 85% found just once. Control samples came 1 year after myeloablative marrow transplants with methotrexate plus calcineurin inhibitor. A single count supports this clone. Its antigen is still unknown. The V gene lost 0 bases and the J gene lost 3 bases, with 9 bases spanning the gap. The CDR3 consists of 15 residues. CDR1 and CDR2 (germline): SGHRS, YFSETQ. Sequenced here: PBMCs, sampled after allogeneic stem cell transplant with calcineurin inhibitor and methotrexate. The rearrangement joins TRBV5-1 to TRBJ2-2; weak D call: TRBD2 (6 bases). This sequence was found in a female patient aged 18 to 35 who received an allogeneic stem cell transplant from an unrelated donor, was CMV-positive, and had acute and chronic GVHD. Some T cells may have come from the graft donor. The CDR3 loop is CASSLAGGDTGELFF. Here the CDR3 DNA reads TGCGCCAGCAGCTTGGCCGGGGGAGACACCGGGGAGCTGTTTTTT.